A selection of T cell receptor beta chains follows, all from one sample in a study of OX40 agonist ivuxolimab in advanced cancers. TCRdb's copy holds only in-frame clones and misses some; the assay was immunoSEQ multiplex PCR. The sample has about 77,000 clones, approximately 84% seen once; the top ten hold 3.5% to 6%. The sequenced sample was CD4+ or CD8+ T cells sorted from blood, obtained in a trial of the OX40 agonist ivuxolimab. All receptors come from an adult with an advanced solid tumor such as melanoma, head and neck, liver or kidney cancer. Both conserved end residues are part of each CDR3. A D gene is named only where the DNA matches it firmly. For some rows the clone size is stated as once, few or many, or as a class when expanded; others skip it.

V: TRBV7-6; J: TRBJ2-7; size: -; D: -; CDR3: CASSRGAAGDPNREQYF; DNA: TGTGCCAGCAGCCGGGGGGCGGCGGGAGACCCGAACCGCGAGCAGTACTTC
V: TRBV5-1; J: TRBJ1-1; size: -; D: TRBD1; CDR3: CASSVRDSRAFF; DNA: TGCGCCAGCAGCGTCCGGGACAGTAGAGCTTTCTTT
V: TRBV30; J: TRBJ1-1; size: -; D: -; CDR3: CAWSVIETQAGQRAFF; DNA: TGTGCCTGGAGTGTAATCGAGACCCAGGCGGGCCAAAGAGCTTTCTTT
V: TRBV6-1; J: TRBJ2-5; size: -; D: TRBD1; CDR3: CASSEIPGTGGRTQYF; DNA: TGTGCCAGCAGTGAAATCCCCGGGACAGGGGGGAGGACCCAGTACTTC
V: TRBV5-1; J: TRBJ1-2; size: -; D: TRBD1; CDR3: CASSPDRVPHGYTF; DNA: TGCGCCAGCAGCCCCGACAGGGTGCCTCATGGCTACACCTTC
V: TRBV6-5; J: TRBJ2-3; size: few; D: TRBD2; CDR3: CASSYSLAGATDTQYF; DNA: TGTGCCAGCAGTTACTCACTAGCGGGAGCCACAGATACGCAGTATTTT
V: TRBV19; J: TRBJ1-2; size: -; D: -; CDR3: CASNQSPGIDGYTF; DNA: TGTGCCAGTAACCAATCCCCAGGAATAGATGGCTACACCTTC
V: TRBV4-2; J: TRBJ2-7; size: -; D: TRBD1; CDR3: CASSQDRDRESLRYEQYF; DNA: TGTGCCAGCAGCCAAGATCGGGACAGGGAATCGCTACGATACGAGCAGTACTTC
V: TRBV5-1; J: TRBJ2-7; size: -; D: TRBD1; CDR3: CASSSGQGASEQYF; DNA: TGCGCCAGCAGCTCGGGACAGGGGGCTAGCGAGCAGTACTTC
V: TRBV29-1; J: TRBJ2-3; size: -; D: TRBD1; CDR3: CSAASTGESTDTQYF; DNA: TGCAGCGCCGCTTCGACAGGGGAGAGCACAGATACGCAGTATTTT
V: TRBV5-4; J: TRBJ1-1; size: -; D: -; CDR3: CASSLADRANTEAFF; DNA: TGTGCCAGCAGCTTGGCCGACCGGGCTAACACTGAAGCTTTCTTT
V: TRBV28; J: TRBJ1-4; size: -; D: -; CDR3: CASIKGFATNEKLFF; DNA: TGTGCCAGCATCAAGGGTTTTGCAACTAATGAAAAACTGTTTTTT
V: TRBV4-2; J: TRBJ2-7; size: -; D: TRBD2; CDR3: CASSLHSGSSYEQYF; DNA: TGTGCCAGCAGCCTCCATAGCGGGAGCTCCTACGAGCAGTACTTC
V: TRBV16; J: TRBJ2-2; size: -; D: -; CDR3: CASSQGSNTGELFF; DNA: TGTGCCAGCAGCCAAGGGTCGAACACCGGGGAGCTGTTTTTT
V: TRBV4-1; J: TRBJ2-3; size: -; D: -; CDR3: CASSQDQGEASTDTQYF; DNA: TGCGCCAGCAGCCAAGATCAAGGAGAGGCTAGCACAGATACGCAGTATTTT